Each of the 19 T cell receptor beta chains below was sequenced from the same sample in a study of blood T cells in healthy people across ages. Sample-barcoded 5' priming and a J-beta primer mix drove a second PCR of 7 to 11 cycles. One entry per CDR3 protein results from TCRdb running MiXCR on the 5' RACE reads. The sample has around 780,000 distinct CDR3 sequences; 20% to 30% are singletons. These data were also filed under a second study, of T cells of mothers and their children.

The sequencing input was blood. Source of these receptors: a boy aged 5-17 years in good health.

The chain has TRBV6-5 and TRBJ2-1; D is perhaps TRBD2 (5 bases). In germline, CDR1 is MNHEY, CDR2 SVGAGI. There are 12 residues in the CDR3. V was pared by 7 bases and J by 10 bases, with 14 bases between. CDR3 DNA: TGTGCCAGCATCCACGGGGAAAGAGAGCAGTTCTTC. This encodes CASIHGEREQFF.

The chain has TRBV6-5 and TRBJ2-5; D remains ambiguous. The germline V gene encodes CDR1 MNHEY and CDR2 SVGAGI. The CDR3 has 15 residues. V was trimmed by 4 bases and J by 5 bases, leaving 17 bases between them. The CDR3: CASSLTRVFRETQYF. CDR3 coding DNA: TGTGCCAGCAGTTTGACCCGGGTGTTCAGGGAGACCCAGTACTTC.

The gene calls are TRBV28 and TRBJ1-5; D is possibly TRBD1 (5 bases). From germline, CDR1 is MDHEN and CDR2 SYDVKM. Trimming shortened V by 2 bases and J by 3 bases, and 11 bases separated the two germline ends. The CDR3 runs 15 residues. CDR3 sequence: CASSLRAGINQPQHF. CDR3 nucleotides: TGTGCCAGCAGTTTACGAGCAGGGATCAATCAGCCCCAGCATTTT.

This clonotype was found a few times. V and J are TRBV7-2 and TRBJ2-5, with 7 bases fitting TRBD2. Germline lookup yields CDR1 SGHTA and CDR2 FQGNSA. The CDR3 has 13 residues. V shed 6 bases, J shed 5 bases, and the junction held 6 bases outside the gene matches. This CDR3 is CASRDTSEETQYF. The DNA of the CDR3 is TGTGCCAGCAGGGATACTAGCGAGGAGACCCAGTACTTC.

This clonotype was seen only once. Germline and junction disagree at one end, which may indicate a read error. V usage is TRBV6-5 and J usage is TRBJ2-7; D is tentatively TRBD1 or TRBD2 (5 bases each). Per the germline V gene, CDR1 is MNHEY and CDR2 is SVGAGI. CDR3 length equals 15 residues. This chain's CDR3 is CASRLQPGRGYEQNF. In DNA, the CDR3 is TGTGCCAGCAGGCTCCAACCGGGACGGGGCTACGAGCAGAACTTC.

CDR3 nucleotide sequence: TGTGCCAGCAGCTTAAGTGGCGGGGTTGGGGGTAATGAGCAGTTCTTC. Protein: CASSLSGGVGGNEQFF. J is TRBJ2-5 and V is TRBV7-3; weak D call: TRBD2 (6 bases). The DNA end is more similar to TRBJ2-1, so the J call may be wrong. Per the germline V gene, CDR1 is SGHTA and CDR2 is FQGTGA. This CDR3 spans 16 amino acids.

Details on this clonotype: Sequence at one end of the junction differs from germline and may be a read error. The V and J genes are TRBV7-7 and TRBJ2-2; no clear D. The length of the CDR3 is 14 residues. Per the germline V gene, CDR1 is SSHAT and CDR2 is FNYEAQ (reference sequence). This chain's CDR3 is CASSSSVNTGELFF. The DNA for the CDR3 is TGTGCTAGCAGCTCCAGCGTGAACACCGGGGAGCTGTTTTTT.

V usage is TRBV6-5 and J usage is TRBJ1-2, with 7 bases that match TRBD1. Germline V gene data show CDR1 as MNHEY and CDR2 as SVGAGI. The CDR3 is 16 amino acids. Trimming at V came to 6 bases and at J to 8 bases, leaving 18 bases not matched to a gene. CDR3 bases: TGTGCCAGCAGCTCCACTATAGGAGGGACAGCGTTGGGCTACACCTTC. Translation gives CASSSTIGGTALGYTF.

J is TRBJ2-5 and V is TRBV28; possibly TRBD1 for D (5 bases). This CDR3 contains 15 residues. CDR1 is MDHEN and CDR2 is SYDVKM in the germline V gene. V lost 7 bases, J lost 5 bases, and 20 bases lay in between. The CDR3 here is CASTLNDSPWETQYF. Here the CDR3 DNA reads TGTGCCAGCACCCTAAATGACAGTCCCTGGGAGACCCAGTACTTC.

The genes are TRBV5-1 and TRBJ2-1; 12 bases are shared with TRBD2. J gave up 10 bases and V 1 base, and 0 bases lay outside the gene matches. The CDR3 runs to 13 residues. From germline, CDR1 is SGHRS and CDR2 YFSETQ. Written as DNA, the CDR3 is TGCGCCAGCAGCTTGACTAGCGGGAGGGAGCAGTTCTTC. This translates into CASSLTSGREQFF.

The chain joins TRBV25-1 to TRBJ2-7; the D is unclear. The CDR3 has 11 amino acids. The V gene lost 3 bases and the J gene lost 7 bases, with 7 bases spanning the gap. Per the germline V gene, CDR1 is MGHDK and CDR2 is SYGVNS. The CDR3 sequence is CASSDGLEQYF. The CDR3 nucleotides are TGTGCCAGCAGTGACGGGCTGGAGCAGTACTTC.

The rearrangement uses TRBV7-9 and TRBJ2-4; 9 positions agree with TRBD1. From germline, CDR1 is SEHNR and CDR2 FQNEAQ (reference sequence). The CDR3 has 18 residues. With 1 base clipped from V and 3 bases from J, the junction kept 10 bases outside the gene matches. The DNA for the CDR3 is TGTGCCAGCAGCTTAGGGGACAGGGAGTTTTGGGGCAAAAACATTCAGTACTTC. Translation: CASSLGDREFWGKNIQYF.

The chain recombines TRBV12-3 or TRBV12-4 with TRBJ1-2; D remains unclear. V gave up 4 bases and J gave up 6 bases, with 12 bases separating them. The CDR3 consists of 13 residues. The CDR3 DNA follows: TGTGCCAGCAGTTCCGGGCGCCTTCATGGCTACACCTTC. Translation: CASSSGRLHGYTF.

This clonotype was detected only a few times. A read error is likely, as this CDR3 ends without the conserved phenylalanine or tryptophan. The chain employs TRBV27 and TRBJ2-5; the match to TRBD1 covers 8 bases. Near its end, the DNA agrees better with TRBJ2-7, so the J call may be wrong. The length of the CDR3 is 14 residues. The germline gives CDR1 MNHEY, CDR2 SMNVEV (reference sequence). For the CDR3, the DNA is TGTGCCAGCAGTTTGGGGACAGGCTCCTACGAGCAGTACCTC. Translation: CASSLGTGSYEQYL.

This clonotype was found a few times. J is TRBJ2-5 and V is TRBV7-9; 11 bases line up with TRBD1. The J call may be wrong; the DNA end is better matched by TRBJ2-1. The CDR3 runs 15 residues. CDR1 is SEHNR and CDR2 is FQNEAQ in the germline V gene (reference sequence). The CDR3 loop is CASSSGQGVMDEQFF. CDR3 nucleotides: TGTGCCAGCAGCTCGGGACAGGGGGTAATGGATGAGCAGTTCTTC.

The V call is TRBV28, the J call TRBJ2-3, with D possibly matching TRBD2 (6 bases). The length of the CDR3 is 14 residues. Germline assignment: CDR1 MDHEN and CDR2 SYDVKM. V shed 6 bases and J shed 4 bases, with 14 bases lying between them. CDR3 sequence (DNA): TGTGCCAGCAGACTGGCGGGGAATCCAGATACGCAGTATTTT. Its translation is CASRLAGNPDTQYF.

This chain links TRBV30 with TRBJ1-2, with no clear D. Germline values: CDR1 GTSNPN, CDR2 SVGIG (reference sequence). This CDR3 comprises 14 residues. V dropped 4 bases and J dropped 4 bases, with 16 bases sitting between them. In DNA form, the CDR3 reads TGTGCCTGGACCGGACCGTCGGGCGGCTATGGCTACACCTTC. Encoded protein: CAWTGPSGGYGYTF.

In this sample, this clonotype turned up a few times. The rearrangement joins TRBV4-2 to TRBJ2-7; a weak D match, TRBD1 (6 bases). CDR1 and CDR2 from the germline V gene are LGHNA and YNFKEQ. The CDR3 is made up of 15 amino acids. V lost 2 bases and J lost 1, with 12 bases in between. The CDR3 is CASSQSSGQSYEQYF. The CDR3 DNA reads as TGTGCCAGCAGCCAATCCTCAGGACAGTCCTACGAGCAGTACTTC.

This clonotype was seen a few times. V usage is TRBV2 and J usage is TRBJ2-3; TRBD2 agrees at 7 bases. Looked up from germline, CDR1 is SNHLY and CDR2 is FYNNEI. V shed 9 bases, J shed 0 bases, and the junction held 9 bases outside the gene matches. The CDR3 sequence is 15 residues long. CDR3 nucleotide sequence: TGTGCCAGAGCCCCACTAGCGAAAAGCACAGATACGCAGTATTTT. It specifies CARAPLAKSTDTQYF.